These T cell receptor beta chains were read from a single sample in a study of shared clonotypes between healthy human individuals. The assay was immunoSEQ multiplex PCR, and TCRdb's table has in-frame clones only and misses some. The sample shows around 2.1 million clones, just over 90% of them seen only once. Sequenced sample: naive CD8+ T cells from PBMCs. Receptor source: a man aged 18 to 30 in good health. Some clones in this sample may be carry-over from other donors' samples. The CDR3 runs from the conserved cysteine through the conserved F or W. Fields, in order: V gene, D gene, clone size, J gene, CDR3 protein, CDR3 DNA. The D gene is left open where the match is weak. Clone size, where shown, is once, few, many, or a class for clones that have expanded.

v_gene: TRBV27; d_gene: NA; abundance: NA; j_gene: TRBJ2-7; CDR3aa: CASRTGRYEQYF; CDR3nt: TGTGCCAGCAGAACAGGGAGATACGAGCAGTACTTC
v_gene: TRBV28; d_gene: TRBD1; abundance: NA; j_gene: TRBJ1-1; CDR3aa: CASRAGTDAFF; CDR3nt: TGTGCCAGCAGGGCCGGGACAGACGCTTTCTTT
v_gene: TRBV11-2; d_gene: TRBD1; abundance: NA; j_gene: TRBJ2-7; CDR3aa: CASSTGLSYEQYF; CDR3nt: TGTGCCAGCTCGACAGGGTTATCCTACGAGCAGTACTTC
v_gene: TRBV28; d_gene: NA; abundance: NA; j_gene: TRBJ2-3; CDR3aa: CASSRRLDSADTQYF; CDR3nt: TGTGCCAGCAGCCGAAGACTAGATTCCGCAGATACGCAGTATTTT
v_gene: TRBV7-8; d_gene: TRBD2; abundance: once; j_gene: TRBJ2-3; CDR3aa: CASSLAGRVRDTQYF; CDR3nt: TGTGCCAGCAGCTTAGCGGGGAGGGTCCGGGATACGCAGTATTTT
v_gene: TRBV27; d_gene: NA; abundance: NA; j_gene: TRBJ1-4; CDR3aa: CASGTRVGIHLNEKLFF; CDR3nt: TGTGCCAGCGGTACCAGGGTGGGAATACACTTAAATGAAAAACTGTTTTTT
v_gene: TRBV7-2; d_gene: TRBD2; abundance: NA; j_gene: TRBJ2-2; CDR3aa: CASSPVAGINTGELFF; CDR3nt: TGTGCCAGCAGCCCCGTAGCGGGAATTAACACCGGGGAGCTGTTTTTT
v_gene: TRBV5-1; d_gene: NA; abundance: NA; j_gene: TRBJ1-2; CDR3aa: CASSLAPERGYTF; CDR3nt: TGCGCCAGCAGCTTGGCCCCAGAACGGGGCTACACCTTC
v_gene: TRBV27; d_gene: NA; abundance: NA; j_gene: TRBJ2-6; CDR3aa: CASSLIPSSGANVLTF; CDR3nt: TGTGCCAGCAGTTTAATTCCATCATCTGGGGCCAACGTCCTGACTTTC
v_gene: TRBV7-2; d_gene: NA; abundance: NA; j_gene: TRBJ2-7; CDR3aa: CASSASDSYEQYF; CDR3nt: TGTGCCAGCAGCGCCTCAGATTCCTACGAGCAGTACTTC
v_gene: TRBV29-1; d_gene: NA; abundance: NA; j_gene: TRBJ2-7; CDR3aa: CSVRGSEAHLPYEQYF; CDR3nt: TGCAGCGTCCGGGGGTCTGAAGCTCACCTACCCTACGAGCAGTACTTC
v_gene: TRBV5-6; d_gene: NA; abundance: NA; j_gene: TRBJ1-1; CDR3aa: CASSFGSTEAFF; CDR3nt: TGTGCCAGCAGCTTCGGATCTACTGAAGCTTTCTTT
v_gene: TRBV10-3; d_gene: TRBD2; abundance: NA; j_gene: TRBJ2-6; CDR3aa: CAITGLAGTDSNVLTF; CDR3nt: TGTGCCATCACTGGACTAGCGGGAACGGACTCCAACGTCCTGACTTTC
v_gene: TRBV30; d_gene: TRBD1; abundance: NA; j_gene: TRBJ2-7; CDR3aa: CAWSPPPGQDPSLHYEQYF; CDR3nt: TGTGCCTGGAGTCCCCCGCCGGGACAGGACCCCTCTCTACACTACGAGCAGTACTTC
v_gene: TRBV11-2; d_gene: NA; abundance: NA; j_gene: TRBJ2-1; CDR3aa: CASSFPFATDRFF; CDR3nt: TGTGCCAGCAGCTTCCCCTTCGCCACAGATCGGTTCTTC
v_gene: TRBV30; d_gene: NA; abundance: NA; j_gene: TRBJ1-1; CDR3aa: CAWSPSANTEAFF; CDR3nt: TGTGCCTGGAGTCCATCCGCGAACACTGAAGCTTTCTTT
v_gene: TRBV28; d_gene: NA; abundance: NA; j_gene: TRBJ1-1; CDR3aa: CATSWGFMNTEAFF; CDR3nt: TGTGCCACGTCTTGGGGGTTTATGAACACTGAAGCTTTCTTT
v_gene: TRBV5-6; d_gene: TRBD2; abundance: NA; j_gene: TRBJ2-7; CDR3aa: CASSFGTSGFYEQYF; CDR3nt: TGTGCCAGCAGCTTCGGAACTAGCGGGTTTTACGAGCAGTACTTC
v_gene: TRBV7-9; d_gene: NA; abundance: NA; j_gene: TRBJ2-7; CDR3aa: CASSLSERYYEQYF; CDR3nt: TGTGCCAGCAGCTTATCAGAGCGGTACTACGAGCAGTACTTC
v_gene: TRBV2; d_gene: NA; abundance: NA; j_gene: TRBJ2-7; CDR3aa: CASSETAARSYEQYF; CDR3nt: TGTGCCAGCAGTGAAACCGCGGCCAGGAGCTACGAGCAGTACTTC
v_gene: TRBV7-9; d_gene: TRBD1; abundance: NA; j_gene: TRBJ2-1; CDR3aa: CASSFGTVIYNEQFF; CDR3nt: TGTGCCAGCAGCTTCGGGACAGTCATTTACAATGAGCAGTTCTTC
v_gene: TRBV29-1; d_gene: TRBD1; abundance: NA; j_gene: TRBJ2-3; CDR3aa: CSVRQGPDTQYF; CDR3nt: TGCAGCGTCAGACAGGGCCCAGATACGCAGTATTTT
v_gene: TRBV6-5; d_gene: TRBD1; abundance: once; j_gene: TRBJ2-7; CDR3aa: CASSPRTGSSYEQYF; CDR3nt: TGTGCCAGCAGTCCTCGGACAGGGAGCTCCTACGAGCAGTACTTC
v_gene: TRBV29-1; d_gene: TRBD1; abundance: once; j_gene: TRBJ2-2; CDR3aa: CSVGQGKRELFF; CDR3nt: TGCAGCGTCGGACAGGGGAAGAGGGAGCTGTTTTTT
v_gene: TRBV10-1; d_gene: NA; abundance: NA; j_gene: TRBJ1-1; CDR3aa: CASSDRVEDTEAFF; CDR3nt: TGCGCCAGCAGTGACAGGGTGGAGGACACTGAAGCTTTCTTT
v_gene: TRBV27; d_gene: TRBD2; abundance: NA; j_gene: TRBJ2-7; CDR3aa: CASFKTRGGISYEQYF; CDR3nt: TGTGCCAGCTTCAAAACCCGGGGGGGGATCTCCTACGAGCAGTACTTC
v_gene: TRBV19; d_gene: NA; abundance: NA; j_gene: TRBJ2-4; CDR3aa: CASSPTGLPNIQYF; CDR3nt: TGTGCCAGTAGCCCCACGGGACTTCCAAACATTCAGTACTTC
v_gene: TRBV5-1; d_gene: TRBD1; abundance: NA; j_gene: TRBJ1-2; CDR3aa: CASSLVRQGDGYTF; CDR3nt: TGCGCCAGCAGCTTGGTACGACAGGGTGACGGCTACACCTTC
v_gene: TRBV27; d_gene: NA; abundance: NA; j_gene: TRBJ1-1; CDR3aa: CASSLIGGRVLVESEAFF; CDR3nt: TGTGCCAGCAGTTTAATTGGGGGCAGGGTCCTGGTCGAATCTGAAGCTTTCTTT
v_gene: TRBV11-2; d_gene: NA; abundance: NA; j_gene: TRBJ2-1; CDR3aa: CASSLVWGTAPGNEQFF; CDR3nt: TGTGCCAGCAGCTTAGTCTGGGGGACTGCCCCGGGGAATGAGCAGTTCTTC
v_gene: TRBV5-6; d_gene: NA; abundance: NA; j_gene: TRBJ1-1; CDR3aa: CASSAVGEGTEAFF; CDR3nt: TGTGCCAGCAGCGCAGTAGGGGAGGGCACTGAAGCTTTCTTT
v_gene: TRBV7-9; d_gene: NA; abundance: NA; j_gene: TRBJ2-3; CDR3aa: CASSHTGTRDTQYF; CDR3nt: TGTGCCAGCAGCCATACAGGGACTCGGGATACGCAGTATTTT
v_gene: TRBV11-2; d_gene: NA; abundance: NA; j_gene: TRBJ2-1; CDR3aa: CASSFSTVTLTSSYNEQFF; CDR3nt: TGTGCCAGCAGCTTTAGTACTGTGACACTGACGAGCTCCTACAATGAGCAGTTCTTC
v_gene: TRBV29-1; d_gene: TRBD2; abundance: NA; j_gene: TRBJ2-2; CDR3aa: CSVSPVSGRGTGELFF; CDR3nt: TGCAGCGTCTCCCCGGTTAGCGGGAGGGGCACCGGGGAGCTGTTTTTT
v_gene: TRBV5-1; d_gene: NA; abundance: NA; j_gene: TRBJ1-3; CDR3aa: CASSSGNTIYF; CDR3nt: TGCGCCAGCTCGTCCGGAAACACCATATATTTT
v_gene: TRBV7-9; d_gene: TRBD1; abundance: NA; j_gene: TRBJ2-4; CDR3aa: CASSLGPTGVGIQYF; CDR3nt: TGTGCCAGCAGCTTAGGTCCGACAGGGGTGGGGATTCAGTACTTC
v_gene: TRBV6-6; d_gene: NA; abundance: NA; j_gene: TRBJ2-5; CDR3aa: CASSYDRISTQYF; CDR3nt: TGTGCCAGCAGTTACGACCGGATATCAACCCAGTACTTC
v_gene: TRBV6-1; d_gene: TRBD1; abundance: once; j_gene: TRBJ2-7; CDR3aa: CASSALVQGALYEQYF; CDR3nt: TGTGCCAGCAGTGCACTAGTACAGGGGGCACTTTACGAGCAGTACTTC
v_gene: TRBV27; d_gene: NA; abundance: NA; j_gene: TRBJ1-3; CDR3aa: CASSLGVSSGNTIYF; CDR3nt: TGTGCCAGCAGTCTCGGCGTGAGCTCTGGAAACACCATATATTTT
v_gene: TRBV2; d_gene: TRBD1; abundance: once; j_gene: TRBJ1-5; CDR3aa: CASSEGDSQPQHF; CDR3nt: TGTGCCAGCAGTGAAGGGGACAGTCAGCCCCAGCATTTT
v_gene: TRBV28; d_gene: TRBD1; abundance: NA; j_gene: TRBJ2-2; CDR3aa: CASKPLDRTYTGELFF; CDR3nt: TGTGCCAGCAAACCGTTGGACAGGACCTACACCGGGGAGCTGTTTTTT
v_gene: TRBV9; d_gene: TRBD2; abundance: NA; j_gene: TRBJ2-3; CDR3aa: CASSVAGGRHTDTQYF; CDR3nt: TGTGCCAGCAGCGTAGCGGGGGGTCGGCACACAGATACGCAGTATTTT
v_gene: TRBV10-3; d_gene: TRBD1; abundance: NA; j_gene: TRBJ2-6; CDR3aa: CAISESDRGASGANVLTF; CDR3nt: TGTGCCATCAGTGAGTCGGACAGGGGGGCCTCTGGGGCCAACGTCCTGACTTTC
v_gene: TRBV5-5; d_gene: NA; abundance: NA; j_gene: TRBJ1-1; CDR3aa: CASSLALGGVGAFF; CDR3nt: TGTGCCAGCAGCTTGGCCTTGGGAGGGGTCGGAGCTTTCTTT
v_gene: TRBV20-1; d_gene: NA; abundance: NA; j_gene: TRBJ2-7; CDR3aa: CSARLGGEQYF; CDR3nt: TGCAGTGCTAGACTAGGGGGCGAGCAGTACTTC
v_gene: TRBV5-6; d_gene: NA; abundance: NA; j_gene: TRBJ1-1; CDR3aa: CASSPPSGGMNTEAFF; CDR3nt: TGTGCCAGCAGCCCCCCCTCTGGAGGGATGAACACTGAAGCTTTCTTT
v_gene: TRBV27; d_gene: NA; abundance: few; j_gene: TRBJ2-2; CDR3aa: CASSLSKSGELFF; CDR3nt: TGTGCCAGCAGTTTATCGAAATCCGGGGAGCTGTTTTTT
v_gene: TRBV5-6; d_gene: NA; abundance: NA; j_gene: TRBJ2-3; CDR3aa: CASSLDRVISDTQYF; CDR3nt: TGTGCCAGCAGCTTGGACAGGGTGATATCAGATACGCAGTATTTT
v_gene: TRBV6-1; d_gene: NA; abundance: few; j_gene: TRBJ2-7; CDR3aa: CASSEPRTGMPYEQYF; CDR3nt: TGTGCCAGCAGTGAACCCCGGACGGGGATGCCCTACGAGCAGTACTTC
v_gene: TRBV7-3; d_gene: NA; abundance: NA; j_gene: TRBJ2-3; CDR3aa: CASSLRTDTQYF; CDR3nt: TGTGCCAGCAGCTTGAGAACAGATACGCAGTATTTT